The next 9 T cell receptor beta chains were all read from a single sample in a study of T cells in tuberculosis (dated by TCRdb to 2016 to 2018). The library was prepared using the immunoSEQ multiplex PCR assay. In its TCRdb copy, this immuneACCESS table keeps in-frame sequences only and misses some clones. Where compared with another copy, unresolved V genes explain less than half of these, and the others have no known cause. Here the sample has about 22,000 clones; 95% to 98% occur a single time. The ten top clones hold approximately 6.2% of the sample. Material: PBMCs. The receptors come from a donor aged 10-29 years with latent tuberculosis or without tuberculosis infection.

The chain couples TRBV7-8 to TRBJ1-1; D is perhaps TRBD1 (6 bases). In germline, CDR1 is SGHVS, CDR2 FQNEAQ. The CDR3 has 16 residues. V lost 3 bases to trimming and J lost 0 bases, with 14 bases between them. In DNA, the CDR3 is TGTGCCAGCAGCTTCGTAACAGGGTCCATGAACACTGAAGCTTTCTTT. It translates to CASSFVTGSMNTEAFF.

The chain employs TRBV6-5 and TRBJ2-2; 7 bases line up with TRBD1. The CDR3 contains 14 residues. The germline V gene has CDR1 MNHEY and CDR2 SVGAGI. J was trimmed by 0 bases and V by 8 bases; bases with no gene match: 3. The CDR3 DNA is TGTGCCAGCCAGGGACAGTCGAACACCGGGGAGCTGTTTTTT. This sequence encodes CASQGQSNTGELFF.

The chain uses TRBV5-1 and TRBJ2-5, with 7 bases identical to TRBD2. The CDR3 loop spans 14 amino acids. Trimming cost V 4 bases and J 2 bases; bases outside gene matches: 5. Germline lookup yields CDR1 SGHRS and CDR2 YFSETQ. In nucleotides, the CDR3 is TGCGCCAGCAGCGGCGGGAGTCTTCAAGAGACCCAGTACTTC. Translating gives CASSGGSLQETQYF.

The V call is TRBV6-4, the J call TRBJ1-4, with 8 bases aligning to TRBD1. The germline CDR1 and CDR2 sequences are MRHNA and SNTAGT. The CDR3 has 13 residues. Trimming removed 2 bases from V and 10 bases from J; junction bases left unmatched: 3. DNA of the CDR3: TGTGCCAGCAGTGACCCACAGGGGGGAAAACTGTTTTTT. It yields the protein CASSDPQGGKLFF.

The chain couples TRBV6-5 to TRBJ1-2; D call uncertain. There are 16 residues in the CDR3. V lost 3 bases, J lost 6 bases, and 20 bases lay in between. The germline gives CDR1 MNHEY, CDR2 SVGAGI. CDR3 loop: CASSYQVWAAANGYTF. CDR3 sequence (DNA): TGTGCCAGCAGTTATCAGGTTTGGGCAGCCGCCAATGGCTACACCTTC.

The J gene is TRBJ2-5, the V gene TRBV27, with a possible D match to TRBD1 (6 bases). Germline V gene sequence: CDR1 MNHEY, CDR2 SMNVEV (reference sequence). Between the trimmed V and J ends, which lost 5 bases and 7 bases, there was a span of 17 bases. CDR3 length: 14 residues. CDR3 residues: CASSPRQASGTQYF. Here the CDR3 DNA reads TGTGCCAGCAGTCCCAGACAGGCGTCGGGGACCCAGTACTTC.

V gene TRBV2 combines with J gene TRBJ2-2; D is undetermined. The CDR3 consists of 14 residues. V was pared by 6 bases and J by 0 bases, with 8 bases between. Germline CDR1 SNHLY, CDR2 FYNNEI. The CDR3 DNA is TGTGCCAGCAGGGGCCCCCCGAACACCGGGGAGCTGTTTTTT. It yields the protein CASRGPPNTGELFF.

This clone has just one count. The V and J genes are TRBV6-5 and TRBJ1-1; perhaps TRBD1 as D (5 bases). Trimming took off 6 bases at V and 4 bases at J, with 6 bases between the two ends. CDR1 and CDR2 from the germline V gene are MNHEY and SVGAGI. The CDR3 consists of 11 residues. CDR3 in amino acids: CASSGGTEAFF. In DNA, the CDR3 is TGTGCCAGCAGCGGGGGCACTGAAGCTTTCTTT.

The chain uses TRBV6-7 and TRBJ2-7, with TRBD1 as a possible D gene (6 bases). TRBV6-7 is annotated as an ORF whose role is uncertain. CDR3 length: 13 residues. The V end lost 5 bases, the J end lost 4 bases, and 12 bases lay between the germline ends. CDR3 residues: CASSAGAEYEQYF. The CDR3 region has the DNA TGTGCCAGCAGTGCAGGGGCCGAATACGAGCAGTACTTC.